The rows below give T cell receptor beta chains drawn from one sample of a study of CD8+CD57+ T cells in acquired aplastic anemia. TCRdb itself ran the reads through MiXCR, one entry per CDR3 protein. In the table there are some 210,000 distinct CDR3 sequences, around 60% of which are singletons. The specimen was sorted CD4+, CD8+, or CD8+CD57+ T cells (not recorded which) from PBMCs. These receptors were taken from a human donor in good health. Both conserved end residues are part of each CDR3. Fields, in order: D gene, J gene, V gene, clone size, CDR3 protein, CDR3 DNA. The D gene is left open where the match is weak. Only part of the rows carry a size: once, few, many, or a class if the clone is expanded.

d_call: -
j_call: TRBJ2-2
v_call: TRBV12-3/TRBV12-4
clone_size: once
cdr3_aa: CASSTYTGLDTGELFF
cdr3_nt: TGTGCCAGCAGTACTTATACAGGGTTGGACACCGGGGAGCTGTTTTTT

d_call: -
j_call: TRBJ2-7
v_call: TRBV9
clone_size: -
cdr3_aa: CASRVVGGYEQYF
cdr3_nt: TGTGCCAGCAGAGTAGTAGGGGGCTACGAGCAGTACTTC

d_call: -
j_call: TRBJ1-5
v_call: TRBV13
clone_size: many
cdr3_aa: CASSLAPRNQPQHF
cdr3_nt: TGTGCCAGCAGCTTAGCGCCCAGAAATCAGCCCCAGCATTTT

d_call: TRBD1
j_call: TRBJ2-1
v_call: TRBV5-6
clone_size: -
cdr3_aa: CASRTGTGTYNEQFF
cdr3_nt: TGTGCCAGCAGGACCGGGACAGGCACCTACAATGAGCAGTTCTTC

d_call: TRBD1
j_call: TRBJ2-2
v_call: TRBV7-2
clone_size: -
cdr3_aa: CASSRQGNTGELFF
cdr3_nt: TGCGCCAGCAGCCGACAGGGTAACACCGGGGAGCTGTTTTTT

d_call: -
j_call: TRBJ2-2
v_call: TRBV20-1
clone_size: few
cdr3_aa: CSARDRWAGALAGELFF
cdr3_nt: TGCAGTGCTAGGGACCGATGGGCAGGGGCCCTTGCCGGGGAGCTGTTTTTT

d_call: -
j_call: TRBJ1-3
v_call: TRBV19
clone_size: -
cdr3_aa: CASSILRPRGGNTIYF
cdr3_nt: TGTGCCAGTAGTATCCTCCGGCCTCGGGGCGGAAACACCATATATTTT

d_call: -
j_call: TRBJ1-4
v_call: TRBV3-1
clone_size: few
cdr3_aa: CASSQFISNEKLFF
cdr3_nt: TGTGCCAGCAGCCAATTCATATCTAATGAAAAACTGTTTTTT

d_call: TRBD2
j_call: TRBJ2-3
v_call: TRBV7-2
clone_size: -
cdr3_aa: CASSHRSISGAFTDTQYF
cdr3_nt: TGTGCCAGCAGCCATAGGTCTATTAGCGGGGCCTTCACAGATACGCAGTATTTT

d_call: -
j_call: TRBJ1-5
v_call: TRBV7-9
clone_size: few
cdr3_aa: CASSLEASGSQPQHF
cdr3_nt: TGTGCCAGCAGCTTAGAGGCGTCAGGGAGTCAGCCCCAGCATTTT

d_call: -
j_call: TRBJ2-3
v_call: TRBV20-1
clone_size: -
cdr3_aa: CSVRPSVDTQYF
cdr3_nt: TGCAGTGTAAGACCTAGCGTCGATACGCAGTATTTT

d_call: -
j_call: TRBJ1-5
v_call: TRBV20-1
clone_size: -
cdr3_aa: CSARGRTGNNQPQHF
cdr3_nt: TGCAGTGCTAGAGGCCGAACAGGGAACAATCAGCCCCAGCATTTT

d_call: -
j_call: TRBJ1-6
v_call: TRBV7-3
clone_size: -
cdr3_aa: CASSLRRQGNSPLHF
cdr3_nt: TGTGCCAGCAGCTTAAGGCGCCAGGGGAATTCACCCCTCCACTTT

d_call: -
j_call: TRBJ2-5
v_call: TRBV5-4
clone_size: -
cdr3_aa: CASSATSIETQYF
cdr3_nt: TGTGCCAGCAGCGCAACTAGCATTGAGACCCAGTACTTC

d_call: -
j_call: TRBJ2-1
v_call: TRBV9
clone_size: -
cdr3_aa: CASSVVGDPYNEQFF
cdr3_nt: TGTGCCAGCAGCGTAGTCGGGGACCCATACAATGAGCAGTTCTTC

d_call: -
j_call: TRBJ1-2
v_call: TRBV7-9
clone_size: -
cdr3_aa: CSGLVGRSTEGGYTF
cdr3_nt: TGTTCTGGGCTAGTGGGACGGAGTACCGAGGGTGGCTACACCTTC

d_call: TRBD1
j_call: TRBJ2-7
v_call: TRBV19
clone_size: -
cdr3_aa: CASNHRDRTYEQYF
cdr3_nt: TGTGCCAGTAACCACCGGGACAGGACCTACGAGCAGTACTTC

d_call: -
j_call: TRBJ2-6
v_call: TRBV20-1
clone_size: -
cdr3_aa: CSARAYHSGANVLTF
cdr3_nt: TGCAGTGCTAGAGCCTACCACTCTGGGGCCAACGTCCTGACTTTC

d_call: TRBD1
j_call: TRBJ1-1
v_call: TRBV7-8
clone_size: -
cdr3_aa: CASSLPTGQEMNTEAFF
cdr3_nt: TGTGCCAGCAGCTTACCAACGGGACAGGAGATGAACACTGAAGCTTTCTTT

d_call: -
j_call: TRBJ1-1
v_call: TRBV7-6
clone_size: -
cdr3_aa: CASSLPAENTETFF
cdr3_nt: TGTGCCAGCAGCTTACCGGCTGAGAACACTGAAACTTTCTTT

d_call: -
j_call: TRBJ1-1
v_call: TRBV20-1
clone_size: few
cdr3_aa: CSALQTNTEAFF
cdr3_nt: TGCAGTGCTTTACAGACGAACACTGAAGCTTTCTTT

d_call: TRBD1
j_call: TRBJ2-7
v_call: TRBV4-3
clone_size: -
cdr3_aa: CASSGTGVSSEQYF
cdr3_nt: TGCGCCAGCAGCGGGACAGGGGTCTCCTCCGAGCAGTACTTC

d_call: -
j_call: TRBJ2-7
v_call: TRBV27
clone_size: few
cdr3_aa: CASSSTGTSIYEQYF
cdr3_nt: TGTGCCAGCAGCTCTACAGGGACAAGTATTTACGAGCAGTACTTC

d_call: -
j_call: TRBJ2-1
v_call: TRBV19
clone_size: once
cdr3_aa: CASSPPIWNEQFF
cdr3_nt: TGTGCCAGTAGTCCCCCGATTTGGAATGAGCAGTTCTTC

d_call: TRBD1
j_call: TRBJ2-3
v_call: TRBV9
clone_size: -
cdr3_aa: CASRGDSSTDTQYF
cdr3_nt: TGTGCCAGCAGGGGGGACAGTAGCACAGATACGCAGTATTTT

d_call: -
j_call: TRBJ2-2
v_call: TRBV19
clone_size: many
cdr3_aa: CASSILDTGELFF
cdr3_nt: TGTGCCAGTAGTATCTTGGACACCGGGGAGCTGTTTTTT

d_call: -
j_call: TRBJ2-6
v_call: TRBV15
clone_size: -
cdr3_aa: CATSRRTGPNVLTF
cdr3_nt: TGTGCCACCAGCAGAAGAACAGGTCCCAACGTCCTGACTTTC

d_call: TRBD1
j_call: TRBJ2-7
v_call: TRBV6-5
clone_size: -
cdr3_aa: CASTGQGVHEQYF
cdr3_nt: TGTGCCAGCACTGGACAGGGGGTCCACGAGCAGTACTTC

d_call: -
j_call: TRBJ1-2
v_call: TRBV9
clone_size: many
cdr3_aa: CASSVASPDYGYTF
cdr3_nt: TGTGCCAGCAGCGTAGCATCCCCAGACTATGGCTACACCTTC

d_call: TRBD2
j_call: TRBJ2-7
v_call: TRBV7-2
clone_size: -
cdr3_aa: CASGLSGSSHEQYF
cdr3_nt: TGTGCCAGCGGCTTAAGCGGGAGTAGCCACGAGCAGTACTTC

d_call: -
j_call: TRBJ2-7
v_call: TRBV7-9
clone_size: -
cdr3_aa: CASSQDHAGSYEQYF
cdr3_nt: TGTGCCAGCAGCCAAGACCACGCGGGGTCCTACGAGCAGTACTTC

d_call: -
j_call: TRBJ2-3
v_call: TRBV9
clone_size: -
cdr3_aa: CASSGRLSTDTQYF
cdr3_nt: TGTGCCAGCAGCGGTCGACTGAGCACAGATACGCAGTATTTT

d_call: -
j_call: TRBJ1-3
v_call: TRBV27
clone_size: many
cdr3_aa: CASSVRGGLGNTIYF
cdr3_nt: TGTGCCAGCAGTGTCCGCGGGGGACTTGGAAACACCATATATTTT

d_call: TRBD2
j_call: TRBJ2-1
v_call: TRBV10-1
clone_size: -
cdr3_aa: CASSVQAGAYNEQFF
cdr3_nt: TGTGCCAGTAGTGTGCAAGCGGGAGCATACAATGAGCAGTTCTTC

d_call: -
j_call: TRBJ2-3
v_call: TRBV10-3
clone_size: -
cdr3_aa: CAITRQDTDTQYF
cdr3_nt: TGTGCCATCACCCGACAGGACACAGATACGCAGTATTTT

d_call: -
j_call: TRBJ2-7
v_call: TRBV10-3
clone_size: many
cdr3_aa: CAISESGGDTLGEQYF
cdr3_nt: TGTGCCATCAGTGAGTCTGGCGGGGATACCCTAGGCGAGCAGTACTTC

d_call: -
j_call: TRBJ1-2
v_call: TRBV24-1
clone_size: -
cdr3_aa: CATSDSREGGFYGYTF
cdr3_nt: TGTGCCACCAGTGATTCGAGGGAGGGGGGATTCTATGGCTACACCTTC

d_call: -
j_call: TRBJ2-2
v_call: TRBV19
clone_size: -
cdr3_aa: CASSMGRGANTGELFF
cdr3_nt: TGTGCCAGTAGTATGGGCAGGGGGGCGAACACCGGGGAGCTGTTTTTT

d_call: -
j_call: TRBJ2-5
v_call: TRBV24-1
clone_size: -
cdr3_aa: CATSGAVLQETQYF
cdr3_nt: TGTGCCACCAGTGGGGCGGTACTCCAAGAGACCCAGTACTTC

d_call: -
j_call: TRBJ1-6
v_call: TRBV7-2
clone_size: -
cdr3_aa: CASSLAGDVGNNSPLHF
cdr3_nt: TGTGCCAGCAGCTTGGCCGGGGACGTTGGCAATAATTCACCCCTCCACTTT

d_call: TRBD2
j_call: TRBJ2-7
v_call: TRBV20-1
clone_size: -
cdr3_aa: CSARDSGLAYEQYF
cdr3_nt: TGCAGTGCTAGAGATAGCGGGTTAGCCTACGAGCAGTACTTC

d_call: -
j_call: TRBJ2-1
v_call: TRBV7-9
clone_size: -
cdr3_aa: CASSLRETYNEQFF
cdr3_nt: TGTGCCAGCAGCTTACGGGAAACCTACAATGAGCAGTTCTTC

d_call: TRBD2
j_call: TRBJ2-5
v_call: TRBV29-1
clone_size: few
cdr3_aa: CSVAGLAGGYEQETQYF
cdr3_nt: TGCAGCGTTGCTGGGCTAGCGGGGGGGTATGAACAAGAGACCCAGTACTTC

d_call: -
j_call: TRBJ1-2
v_call: TRBV14
clone_size: -
cdr3_aa: CASSRTEYGYTF
cdr3_nt: TGTGCCAGCAGCCGGACGGAGTATGGCTACACCTTC

d_call: -
j_call: TRBJ1-2
v_call: TRBV10-2
clone_size: -
cdr3_aa: CASSEVGEGRGYTF
cdr3_nt: TGCGCCAGCAGTGAGGTAGGGGAGGGTCGTGGCTACACCTTC

d_call: -
j_call: TRBJ2-4
v_call: TRBV19
clone_size: many
cdr3_aa: CASSMGYIQYF
cdr3_nt: TGTGCCAGTAGTATGGGGTACATTCAGTACTTC

d_call: TRBD1
j_call: TRBJ1-1
v_call: TRBV20-1
clone_size: -
cdr3_aa: CSASPVWTGWNTEAFF
cdr3_nt: TGCAGTGCTAGCCCCGTTTGGACAGGGTGGAACACTGAAGCTTTCTTT

d_call: -
j_call: TRBJ2-7
v_call: TRBV7-6
clone_size: many
cdr3_aa: CASSSKTYEQYF
cdr3_nt: TGTGCCAGCAGCTCCAAGACCTACGAGCAGTACTTC

d_call: -
j_call: TRBJ2-1
v_call: TRBV20-1
clone_size: -
cdr3_aa: CSASFRDEQFF
cdr3_nt: TGCAGTGCTAGTTTTCGGGATGAGCAGTTCTTC

d_call: -
j_call: TRBJ2-1
v_call: TRBV7-2
clone_size: -
cdr3_aa: CASSPQSAGYNEQFF
cdr3_nt: TGTGCCAGCAGCCCCCAAAGCGCAGGCTACAATGAGCAGTTCTTC

d_call: TRBD1
j_call: TRBJ2-1
v_call: TRBV5-1
clone_size: many
cdr3_aa: CASSFAGGGQFF
cdr3_nt: TGCGCCAGCAGCTTCGCAGGGGGCGGGCAGTTCTTC

d_call: TRBD1
j_call: TRBJ2-5
v_call: TRBV6-5
clone_size: many
cdr3_aa: CASSFLTGQGYQETQYF
cdr3_nt: TGTGCCAGCAGTTTTTTGACGGGACAGGGGTACCAAGAGACCCAGTACTTC

d_call: -
j_call: TRBJ2-5
v_call: TRBV7-9
clone_size: many
cdr3_aa: CASSLGPQGGETQYF
cdr3_nt: TGTGCCAGCAGCTTAGGCCCTCAGGGGGGAGAGACCCAGTACTTC

d_call: -
j_call: TRBJ2-5
v_call: TRBV15
clone_size: -
cdr3_aa: CATSRDLASRETQYF
cdr3_nt: TGTGCCACCAGCAGAGATCTGGCTAGCAGGGAGACCCAGTACTTC

d_call: -
j_call: TRBJ1-5
v_call: TRBV20-1
clone_size: many
cdr3_aa: CSASDRPTNQPQHF
cdr3_nt: TGCAGTGCTAGTGACAGGCCTACGAATCAGCCCCAGCATTTT

d_call: -
j_call: TRBJ2-7
v_call: TRBV20-1
clone_size: -
cdr3_aa: CSAKALGGLFDEQYF
cdr3_nt: TGCAGTGCTAAGGCCCTGGGGGGGCTTTTCGACGAGCAGTACTTC

d_call: -
j_call: TRBJ1-4
v_call: TRBV9
clone_size: -
cdr3_aa: CASSVEGRASEKLFF
cdr3_nt: TGTGCCAGCAGCGTAGAGGGCAGGGCTAGTGAAAAACTGTTTTTT

d_call: TRBD2
j_call: TRBJ2-1
v_call: TRBV6-4
clone_size: many
cdr3_aa: CASSDGASGGFNEQFF
cdr3_nt: TGTGCCAGCAGTGACGGGGCTAGCGGGGGCTTCAATGAGCAGTTCTTC

d_call: TRBD2
j_call: TRBJ2-1
v_call: TRBV20-1
clone_size: many
cdr3_aa: CSARDEAGGHNEQFF
cdr3_nt: TGCAGTGCTAGAGATGAGGCGGGAGGTCACAATGAGCAGTTCTTC